This T cell receptor beta chain appears in the sequencing data of a study of T cells in Graves' hyperthyroidism and ophthalmopathy. Note on this clonotype: As yet, its antigen is unknown.

Amplified TCR beta CDR3 regions derived from RNA transcripts. A first-round RT-PCR of the TCR CDR3 used the HTBI primer set. One entry per CDR3 protein results from TCRdb running MiXCR on the multiplex PCR reads. The repertoire holds 540,000 or so distinct CDR3 sequences, with 40% to 55% as singletons. Study conclusions and caveats: A model of 13 V-J features distinguished ophthalmopathy from stable hyperthyroidism.

This CDR3 has 12 amino acids. CDR1 ENHRY and CDR2 SYGVKD come from the germline V gene. V lost 10 bases and J lost 5, with 14 bases in between. The receptor was derived from an adult woman with Graves' disease, either hyperthyroidism or ophthalmopathy (not recorded which). Input material: peripheral blood or thyroid tissue (not recorded which). The chain is built from TRBV10-3 and TRBJ2-5; D is undetermined. CDR3 bases: TGTGCCACCGGAACAACGAAGGAGACCCAGTACTTC. Protein: CATGTTKETQYF.